The rows below give T cell receptor beta chains drawn from one sample of a study of shared clonotypes between healthy human individuals. Produced via immunoSEQ multiplex PCR; TCRdb's table is partial and in-frame only. The sample has a few hundred thousand clones, around 97% seen once; the top ten hold less than 0.065%. The source material was naive CD4+ T cells sorted from blood. The receptor set was obtained from a woman aged 30 to 39 in good health. CDR3s include the opening cysteine and the closing phenylalanine or tryptophan. Each record gives: clone size, D gene, V gene, J gene, CDR3 DNA, CDR3 protein. A D gene is named only where the DNA matches it firmly. A row's size may be missing; if present it is once, few, many or a size class.

clone_size: NA; d_call: NA; v_call: TRBV2; j_call: TRBJ2-3; cdr3_nt: TGTGCCAGCAGTAGGGACACCACAGATACGCAGTATTTT; cdr3_aa: CASSRDTTDTQYF
clone_size: NA; d_call: TRBD2; v_call: TRBV27; j_call: TRBJ2-3; cdr3_nt: TGTGCCAGCAGGTCGACTAGCGCCACAGATACGCAGTATTTT; cdr3_aa: CASRSTSATDTQYF
clone_size: NA; d_call: NA; v_call: TRBV10-3; j_call: TRBJ2-1; cdr3_nt: TGTGCCGCGGCCCAAAATCCGTTCAATGAGCAGTTCTTC; cdr3_aa: CAAAQNPFNEQFF
clone_size: NA; d_call: TRBD1; v_call: TRBV7-2; j_call: TRBJ2-7; cdr3_nt: TGTGCCAGCAGCCCGGGACAGGGCACCTACGAGCAGTACTTC; cdr3_aa: CASSPGQGTYEQYF
clone_size: NA; d_call: NA; v_call: TRBV5-8; j_call: TRBJ2-3; cdr3_nt: TGTGCCAGCAAAGAGGGCGTGAGCACAGATACGCAGTATTTT; cdr3_aa: CASKEGVSTDTQYF
clone_size: NA; d_call: TRBD1; v_call: TRBV27; j_call: TRBJ1-5; cdr3_nt: TGTGCCAGCGGAATCGACAGGGGAGATCAGCCCCAGCATTTT; cdr3_aa: CASGIDRGDQPQHF
clone_size: NA; d_call: NA; v_call: TRBV5-1; j_call: TRBJ2-2; cdr3_nt: TGCGCCAGCAGCGGGATTATGGGGCACGGGGAGCTGTTTTTT; cdr3_aa: CASSGIMGHGELFF
clone_size: NA; d_call: NA; v_call: TRBV2; j_call: TRBJ1-4; cdr3_nt: TGTGCCAGCAGGATTCGTCAGGGGCTGGGTGAAAAACTGTTTTTT; cdr3_aa: CASRIRQGLGEKLFF
clone_size: NA; d_call: TRBD2; v_call: TRBV9; j_call: TRBJ2-3; cdr3_nt: TGTGCCAGCAGCCCCCGGGGGGGGCGCACAGATACGCAGTATTTT; cdr3_aa: CASSPRGGRTDTQYF
clone_size: NA; d_call: NA; v_call: TRBV4-1; j_call: TRBJ1-3; cdr3_nt: TGCGCCAGCAGCCCGACCACCCCCCGACAGGAACTCTCTGGAAACACCATATATTTT; cdr3_aa: CASSPTTPRQELSGNTIYF
clone_size: once; d_call: TRBD2; v_call: TRBV15; j_call: TRBJ2-1; cdr3_nt: TGTGCCACCAGCAGAACCGGGACTAGCGGCAGAGCTGAAGGCGAGCAGTTCTTC; cdr3_aa: CATSRTGTSGRAEGEQFF
clone_size: NA; d_call: NA; v_call: TRBV5-6; j_call: TRBJ2-7; cdr3_nt: TGTGCCAGCAGCTTGGCGGATTACGAGCAGTACTTC; cdr3_aa: CASSLADYEQYF
clone_size: NA; d_call: NA; v_call: TRBV28; j_call: TRBJ1-5; cdr3_nt: TGTGCCAGCACAAACGGAGGGTTTAGCAATCAGCCCCAGCATTTT; cdr3_aa: CASTNGGFSNQPQHF
clone_size: NA; d_call: NA; v_call: TRBV18; j_call: TRBJ2-3; cdr3_nt: TGTGCCAGCTCACGTAGAGCGGGTGACACAGATACGCAGTATTTT; cdr3_aa: CASSRRAGDTDTQYF
clone_size: NA; d_call: TRBD1; v_call: TRBV27; j_call: TRBJ1-2; cdr3_nt: TGTGCCAGCAGTTTGTCCGGGACAGGGGGCAGGAGCTATGGCTACACCTTC; cdr3_aa: CASSLSGTGGRSYGYTF
clone_size: NA; d_call: NA; v_call: TRBV28; j_call: TRBJ1-2; cdr3_nt: TGTGCCAGCAGTTTAAGGGGAGATGGCTACACCTTC; cdr3_aa: CASSLRGDGYTF
clone_size: NA; d_call: NA; v_call: TRBV4-1; j_call: TRBJ1-5; cdr3_nt: TGCGCCAGCAGCCTTTTCGGGGATCAGCCCCAGCATTTT; cdr3_aa: CASSLFGDQPQHF
clone_size: once; d_call: TRBD1; v_call: TRBV27; j_call: TRBJ2-7; cdr3_nt: TGTGCCAGCAGTCCTTCGGGACAGGGATACGAGCAGTACTTC; cdr3_aa: CASSPSGQGYEQYF
clone_size: NA; d_call: TRBD1; v_call: TRBV18; j_call: TRBJ1-5; cdr3_nt: TGTGCCAGCTCACCAGGGACAGGACGTAGCAATCAGCCCCAGCATTTT; cdr3_aa: CASSPGTGRSNQPQHF
clone_size: NA; d_call: TRBD2; v_call: TRBV5-1; j_call: TRBJ2-5; cdr3_nt: TGCGCCAGCAGCTTCCTAGCGGGGGGCAAAGGGACCCAGTACTTC; cdr3_aa: CASSFLAGGKGTQYF
clone_size: NA; d_call: NA; v_call: TRBV19; j_call: TRBJ2-3; cdr3_nt: TGTGCCAGTAGCCCCGGGACTAGCACAGATACGCAGTATTTT; cdr3_aa: CASSPGTSTDTQYF
clone_size: NA; d_call: TRBD2; v_call: TRBV5-1; j_call: TRBJ2-7; cdr3_nt: TGCGCCAGCAGCCCCCGCCAGGGACTAGCGGCCTACGAGCAGTACTTC; cdr3_aa: CASSPRQGLAAYEQYF
clone_size: NA; d_call: NA; v_call: TRBV6-6; j_call: TRBJ1-2; cdr3_nt: TGTGCCAGCAGTTACACTATCGGCTACACCTTC; cdr3_aa: CASSYTIGYTF
clone_size: NA; d_call: NA; v_call: TRBV6-5; j_call: TRBJ1-3; cdr3_nt: TGTGCCAGCAGTTACCACGTGGGCTCTGGAAACACCATATATTTT; cdr3_aa: CASSYHVGSGNTIYF
clone_size: NA; d_call: TRBD2; v_call: TRBV5-6; j_call: TRBJ2-7; cdr3_nt: TGTGCCAGCAGCCCCACGGGGGGAGGGACCTACGAGCAGTACTTC; cdr3_aa: CASSPTGGGTYEQYF